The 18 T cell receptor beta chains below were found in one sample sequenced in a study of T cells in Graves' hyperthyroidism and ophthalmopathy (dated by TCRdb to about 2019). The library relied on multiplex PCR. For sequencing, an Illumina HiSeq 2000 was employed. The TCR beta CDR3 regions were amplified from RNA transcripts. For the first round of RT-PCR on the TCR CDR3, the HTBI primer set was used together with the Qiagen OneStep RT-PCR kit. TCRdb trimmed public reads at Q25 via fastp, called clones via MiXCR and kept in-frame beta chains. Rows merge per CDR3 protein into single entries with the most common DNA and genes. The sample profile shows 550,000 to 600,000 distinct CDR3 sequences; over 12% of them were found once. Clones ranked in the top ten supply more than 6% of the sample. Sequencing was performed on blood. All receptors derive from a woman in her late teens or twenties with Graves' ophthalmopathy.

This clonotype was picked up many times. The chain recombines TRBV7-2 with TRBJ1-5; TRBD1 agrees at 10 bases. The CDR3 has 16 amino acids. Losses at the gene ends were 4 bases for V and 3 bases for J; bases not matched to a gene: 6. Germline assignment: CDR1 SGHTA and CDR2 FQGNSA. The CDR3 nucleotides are TGTGCCAGCAGCTCTAGACAGGGGGCCCTCAATCAGCCCCAGCATTTT. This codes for CASSSRQGALNQPQHF.

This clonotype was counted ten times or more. The CDR3, as DNA: TGTGCCAGCAGCTTCCCCGACAGGCGCGCTGAAGCTTTCTTT. Protein product: CASSFPDRRAEAFF. The V and J genes are TRBV7-9 and TRBJ1-1; weak D call: TRBD1 (6 bases). The V gene lost 3 bases and the J gene lost 6 bases, with 14 bases spanning the gap. Germline values: CDR1 SEHNR, CDR2 FQNEAQ (reference sequence). This CDR3 is 14 amino acids long. Combining the CDR3 with reference TRBV7-9 and TRBJ1-1 gives the whole variable domain DTGVSQNPRHKITKRGQNVTFRCDPISEHNRLYWYRQTLGQGPEFLTYFQNEAQLEKSRLLSDRFSAERPKGSFSTLEIQRTEQGDSAMYLCASSFPDRRAEAFFGQGTRLTVV.

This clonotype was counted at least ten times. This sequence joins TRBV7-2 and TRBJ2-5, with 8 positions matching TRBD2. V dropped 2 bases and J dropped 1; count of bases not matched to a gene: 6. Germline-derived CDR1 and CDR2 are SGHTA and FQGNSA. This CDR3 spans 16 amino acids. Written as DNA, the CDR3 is TGTGCCAGCAGCTTATTCGGACTAGCTCCCCAAGAGACCCAGTACTTC. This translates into CASSLFGLAPQETQYF. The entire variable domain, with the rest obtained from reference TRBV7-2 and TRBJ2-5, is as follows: GAGVSQSPSNKVTEKGKDVELRCDPISGHTALYWYRQSLGQGLEFLIYFQGNSAPDKSGLPSDRFSAERTGGSVSTLTIQRTQQEDSAVYLCASSLFGLAPQETQYFGPGTRLLVL.

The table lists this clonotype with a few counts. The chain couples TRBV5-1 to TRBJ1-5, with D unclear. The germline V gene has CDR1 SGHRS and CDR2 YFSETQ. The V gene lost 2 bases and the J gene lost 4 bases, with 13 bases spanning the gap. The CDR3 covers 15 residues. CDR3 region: CASSFDGGVNQPQHF. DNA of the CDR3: TGCGCCAGCAGCTTCGATGGCGGGGTTAATCAGCCCCAGCATTTT.

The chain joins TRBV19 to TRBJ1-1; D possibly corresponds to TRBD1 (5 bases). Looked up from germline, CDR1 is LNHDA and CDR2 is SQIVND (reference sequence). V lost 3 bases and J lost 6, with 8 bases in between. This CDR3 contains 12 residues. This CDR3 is CASSIMGAEAFF. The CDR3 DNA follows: TGTGCCAGTAGTATTATGGGGGCTGAAGCTTTCTTT.

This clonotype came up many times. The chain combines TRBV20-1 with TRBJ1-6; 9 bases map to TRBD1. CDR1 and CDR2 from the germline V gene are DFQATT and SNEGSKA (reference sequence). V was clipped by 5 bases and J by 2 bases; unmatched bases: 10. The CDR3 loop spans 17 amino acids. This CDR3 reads CSASSRDRDPYNSPLHF. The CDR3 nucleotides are TGCAGTGCTTCCTCCCGGGACAGGGACCCCTATAATTCACCCCTCCACTTT.

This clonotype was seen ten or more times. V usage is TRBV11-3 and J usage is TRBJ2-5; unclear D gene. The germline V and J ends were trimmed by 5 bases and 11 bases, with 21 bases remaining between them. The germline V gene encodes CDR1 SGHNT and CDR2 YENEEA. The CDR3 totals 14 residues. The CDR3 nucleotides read TGTGCCAGCAGCCAGGATGCGTTAATTTCCCAACAGTACTTC. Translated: CASSQDALISQQYF.

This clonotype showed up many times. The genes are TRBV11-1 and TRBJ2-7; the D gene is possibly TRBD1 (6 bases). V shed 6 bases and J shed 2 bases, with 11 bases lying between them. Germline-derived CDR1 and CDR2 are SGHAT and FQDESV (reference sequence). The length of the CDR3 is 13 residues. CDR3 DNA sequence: TGTGCCAGCAGTCGCGGACAGACCTACGAGCAGTACTTC. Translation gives CASSRGQTYEQYF. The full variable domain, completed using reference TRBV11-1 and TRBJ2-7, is EAEVAQSPRYKITEKSQAVAFWCDPISGHATLYWYRQILGQGPELLVQFQDESVVDDSQLPKDRFSAERLKGVDSTLKIQPAELGDSAMYLCASSRGQTYEQYFGPGTRLTVT.

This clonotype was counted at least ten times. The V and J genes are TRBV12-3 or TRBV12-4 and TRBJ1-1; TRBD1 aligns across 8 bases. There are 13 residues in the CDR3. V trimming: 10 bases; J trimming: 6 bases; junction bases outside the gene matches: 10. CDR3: CANPIGTGPEAFF. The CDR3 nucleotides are TGTGCCAACCCGATCGGGACAGGCCCTGAAGCTTTCTTT.

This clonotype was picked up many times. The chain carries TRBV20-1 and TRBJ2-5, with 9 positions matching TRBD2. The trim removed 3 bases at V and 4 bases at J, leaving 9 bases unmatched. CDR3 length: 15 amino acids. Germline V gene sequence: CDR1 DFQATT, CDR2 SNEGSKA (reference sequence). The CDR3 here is CSASRAGGPGETQYF. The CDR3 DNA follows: TGCAGTGCTAGTCGGGCGGGAGGGCCCGGAGAGACCCAGTACTTC.

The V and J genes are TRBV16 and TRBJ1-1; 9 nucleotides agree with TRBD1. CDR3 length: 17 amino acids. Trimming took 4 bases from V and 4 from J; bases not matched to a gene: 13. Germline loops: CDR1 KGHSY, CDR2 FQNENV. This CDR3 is CASSRTGGAAWGTEAFF. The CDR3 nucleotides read TGTGCCAGCAGCCGAACAGGGGGCGCAGCCTGGGGCACTGAAGCTTTCTTT. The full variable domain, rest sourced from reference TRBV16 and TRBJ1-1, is GEEVAQTPKHLVRGEGQKAKLYCAPIKGHSYVFWYQQVLKNEFKFLISFQNENVFDETGMPKERFSAKCLPNSPCSLEIQATKLEDSAVYFCASSRTGGAAWGTEAFFGQGTRLTVV.

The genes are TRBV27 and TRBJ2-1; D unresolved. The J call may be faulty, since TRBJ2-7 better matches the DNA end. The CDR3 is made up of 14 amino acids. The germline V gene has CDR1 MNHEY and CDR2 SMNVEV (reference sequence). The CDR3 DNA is TGTGCCAGCAGTTTGGAAAGCTCCTACAATGAGCAGTACTTC. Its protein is CASSLESSYNEQYF.

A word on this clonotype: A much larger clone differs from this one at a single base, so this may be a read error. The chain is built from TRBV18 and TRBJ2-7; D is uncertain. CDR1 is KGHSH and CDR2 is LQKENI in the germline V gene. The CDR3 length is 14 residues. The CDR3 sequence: CASSPSPGSHEQYF. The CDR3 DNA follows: TGTGCCAGCTCACCCTCCCCTGGCTCCCACGAGCAGTACTTC.

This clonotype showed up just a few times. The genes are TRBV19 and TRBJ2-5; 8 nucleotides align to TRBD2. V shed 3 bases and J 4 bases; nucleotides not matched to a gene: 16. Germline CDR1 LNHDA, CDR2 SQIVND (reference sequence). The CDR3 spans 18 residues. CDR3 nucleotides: TGTGCCAGTAGTATTGTAGCGGGGCAGGTCCGGCGTGGAGAGACCCAGTACTTC. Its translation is CASSIVAGQVRRGETQYF.

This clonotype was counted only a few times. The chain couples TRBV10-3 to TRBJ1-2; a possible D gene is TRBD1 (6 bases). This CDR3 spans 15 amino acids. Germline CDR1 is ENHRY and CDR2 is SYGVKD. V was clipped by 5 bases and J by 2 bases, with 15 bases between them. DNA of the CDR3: TGTGCCATCAGTTCTGACAGGACGGGAAACTATGGCTACACCTTC. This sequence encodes CAISSDRTGNYGYTF.

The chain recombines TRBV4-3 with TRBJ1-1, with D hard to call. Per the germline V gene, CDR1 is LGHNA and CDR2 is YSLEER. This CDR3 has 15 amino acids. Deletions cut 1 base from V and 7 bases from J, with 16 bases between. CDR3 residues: CASSQGFTVKVEAFF. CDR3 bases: TGCGCCAGCAGCCAAGGCTTCACAGTCAAGGTTGAAGCTTTCTTT.

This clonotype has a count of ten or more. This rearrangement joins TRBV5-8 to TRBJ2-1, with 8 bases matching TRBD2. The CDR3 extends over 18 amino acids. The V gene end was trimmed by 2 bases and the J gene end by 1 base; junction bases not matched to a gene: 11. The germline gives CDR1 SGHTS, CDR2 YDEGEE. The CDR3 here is CASSFRDPAGGSYNEQFF. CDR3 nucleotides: TGTGCCAGCAGCTTTAGGGACCCGGCGGGAGGTTCCTACAATGAGCAGTTCTTC.

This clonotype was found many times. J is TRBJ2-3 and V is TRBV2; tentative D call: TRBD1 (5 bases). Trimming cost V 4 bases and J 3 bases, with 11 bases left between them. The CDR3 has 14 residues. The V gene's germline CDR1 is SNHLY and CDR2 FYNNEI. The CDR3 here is CASSGGRPTDTQYF. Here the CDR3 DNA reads TGTGCCAGCAGTGGGGGCAGGCCTACAGATACGCAGTATTTT.